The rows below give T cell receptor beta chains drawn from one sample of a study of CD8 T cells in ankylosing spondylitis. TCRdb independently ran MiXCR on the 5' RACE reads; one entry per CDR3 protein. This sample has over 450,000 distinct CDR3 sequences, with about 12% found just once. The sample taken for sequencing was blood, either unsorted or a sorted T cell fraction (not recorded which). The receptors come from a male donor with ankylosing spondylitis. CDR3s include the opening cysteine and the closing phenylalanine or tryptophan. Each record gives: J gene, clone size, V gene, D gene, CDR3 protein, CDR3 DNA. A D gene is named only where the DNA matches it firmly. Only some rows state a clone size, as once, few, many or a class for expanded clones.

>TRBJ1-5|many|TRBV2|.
CASIRDSNQPQHF
TGTGCCAGTATCCGGGACAGCAATCAGCCCCAGCATTTT
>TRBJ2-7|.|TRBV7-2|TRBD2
CASSYTGGPYEQYF
TGTGCCAGCAGTTACACGGGAGGGCCCTACGAGCAGTACTTC
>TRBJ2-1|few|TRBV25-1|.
CASRTTSNEQFF
TGTGCCAGCAGGACCACCTCTAATGAGCAGTTCTTC
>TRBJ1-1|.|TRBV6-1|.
CASSGQGHGEAFF
TGTGCCAGCAGTGGGCAGGGGCATGGTGAAGCTTTCTTT
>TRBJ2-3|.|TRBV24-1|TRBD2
CATAGGSTDTQYF
TGTGCCACCGCGGGGGGCAGCACAGATACGCAGTATTTT
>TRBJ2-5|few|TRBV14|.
CASSQVSWETQYF
TGTGCCAGCAGCCAAGTTAGCTGGGAGACCCAGTACTTC
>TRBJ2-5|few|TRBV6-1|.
CASSGQQETQYF
TGTGCCAGCAGTGGACAGCAAGAGACCCAGTACTTC
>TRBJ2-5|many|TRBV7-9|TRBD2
CASRGLRQETQYF
TGTGCCAGCAGGGGACTACGGCAAGAGACCCAGTACTTC
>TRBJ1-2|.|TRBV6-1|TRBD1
CASNSGTGHLGYTF
TGTGCCAGCAACTCCGGGACAGGACATCTTGGCTACACCTTC
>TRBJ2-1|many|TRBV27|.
CASSLSIYNEQFF
TGTGCCAGCAGTTTATCTATCTACAATGAGCAGTTCTTC
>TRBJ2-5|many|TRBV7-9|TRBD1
CASSLDRDVQETQYF
TGTGCCAGCAGCCTCGACAGGGACGTCCAAGAGACCCAGTACTTC
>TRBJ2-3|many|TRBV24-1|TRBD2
CATGGRDGTDTQYF
TGTGCCACCGGTGGGAGGGACGGAACAGATACGCAGTATTTT
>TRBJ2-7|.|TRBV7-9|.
CASSGYRVNGNEQYF
TGTGCCAGCAGCGGCTACAGGGTAAATGGAAACGAGCAGTACTTC
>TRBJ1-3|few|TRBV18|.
CASSPPRTYSGNTIYF
TGTGCCAGCTCACCACCGCGAACCTACTCTGGAAACACCATATATTTT
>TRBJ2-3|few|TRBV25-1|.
CASSDDPRTGITNTDTQYF
TGTGCCAGCAGTGATGATCCTCGAACAGGGATAACAAACACAGATACGCAGTATTTT
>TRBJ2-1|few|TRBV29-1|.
CSVRAAASYNEQFF
TGCAGCGTTAGGGCTGCCGCCTCCTACAATGAGCAGTTCTTC
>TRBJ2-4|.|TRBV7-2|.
CASSLKGNIQYF
TGTGCCAGCAGCTTAAAGGGAAACATTCAGTACTTC
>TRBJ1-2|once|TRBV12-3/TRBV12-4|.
CASSLGGSFNYCYTF
TGTGCCAGCAGCCTCGGAGGCAGCTTTAACTATTGCTACACCTTC
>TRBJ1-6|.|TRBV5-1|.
CASSLGPGEGSPLHF
TGCGCCAGCAGCTTGGGTCCAGGGGAAGGATCACCCCTCCACTTT
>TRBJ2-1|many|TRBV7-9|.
CASSLVGLSNEQFF
TGTGCCAGCAGCTTAGTGGGCTTGAGCAATGAGCAGTTCTTC
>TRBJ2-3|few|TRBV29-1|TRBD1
CSVDRGSTDTQYF
TGCAGCGTTGACAGGGGGAGTACAGATACGCAGTATTTT
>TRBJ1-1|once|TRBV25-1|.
CASSEQGGANTEAFF
TGTGCCAGCAGTGAACAGGGAGGGGCGAACACTGAAGCTTTCTTT
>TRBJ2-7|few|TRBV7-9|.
CASSLDRPGGEQYF
TGTGCCAGCAGCCTTGACAGGCCAGGGGGGGAGCAGTACTTC